One TCR beta chain is described in this entry. The data were obtained in a study of blood T cells in healthy people across ages. V was trimmed by 5 bases and J by 1 base, leaving 7 bases between them. This CDR3 has 12 residues. CDR1 and CDR2 from the germline V gene are DFQATT and SNEGSKA (reference sequence). Researchers collected 9 to 10 milliliters of peripheral blood from every single donor. Together with a sample-barcoded 5' primer, a J-beta primer mix was included in a second PCR lasting roughly 6 to 12 cycles. TCRdb redid the calling of the 5' RACE reads with MiXCR, one entry per CDR3 protein. The sample holds about 780,000 distinct CDR3 sequences, approximately 65% seen once.

This receptor was taken from a man between 25 and 39 years old in good health. Specimen: blood. J is TRBJ2-3 and V is TRBV20-1; tentative D call: TRBD1 (5 bases). The CDR3 reads CSAARGTDTQYF. The CDR3 DNA follows: TGCAGTGCTGCCAGGGGCACAGATACGCAGTATTTT.